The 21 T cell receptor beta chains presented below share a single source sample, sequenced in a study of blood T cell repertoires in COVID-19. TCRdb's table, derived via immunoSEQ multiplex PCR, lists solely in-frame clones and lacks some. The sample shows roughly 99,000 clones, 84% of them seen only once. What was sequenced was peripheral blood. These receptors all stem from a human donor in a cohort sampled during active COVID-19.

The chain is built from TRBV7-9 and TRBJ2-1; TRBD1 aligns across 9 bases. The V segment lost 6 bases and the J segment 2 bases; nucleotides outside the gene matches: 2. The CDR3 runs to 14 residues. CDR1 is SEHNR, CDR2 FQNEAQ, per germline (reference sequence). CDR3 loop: CASRGTGPYNEQFF. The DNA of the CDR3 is TGTGCCAGCAGGGGGACAGGGCCCTACAATGAGCAGTTCTTC.

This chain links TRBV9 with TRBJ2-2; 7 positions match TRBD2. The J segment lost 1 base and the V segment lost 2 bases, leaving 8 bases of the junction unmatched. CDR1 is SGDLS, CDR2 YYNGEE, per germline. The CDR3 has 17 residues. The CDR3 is CASSVGETSRNTGELFF. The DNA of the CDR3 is TGTGCCAGCAGCGTGGGGGAGACTAGCAGGAACACCGGGGAGCTGTTTTTT.

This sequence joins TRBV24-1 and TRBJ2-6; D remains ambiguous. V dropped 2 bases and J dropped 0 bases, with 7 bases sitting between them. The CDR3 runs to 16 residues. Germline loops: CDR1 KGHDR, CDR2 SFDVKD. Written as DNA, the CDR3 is TGTGCCACCAGTGATTCGGCGGCCTCTGGGGCCAACGTCCTGACTTTC. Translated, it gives CATSDSAASGANVLTF.

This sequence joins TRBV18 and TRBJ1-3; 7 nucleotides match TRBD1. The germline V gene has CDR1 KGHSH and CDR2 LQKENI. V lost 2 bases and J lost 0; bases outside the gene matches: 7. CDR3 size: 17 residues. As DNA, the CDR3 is TGTGCCAGCTCACCAAATCAGGACAGGAGCTCTGGAAACACCATATATTTT. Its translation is CASSPNQDRSSGNTIYF.

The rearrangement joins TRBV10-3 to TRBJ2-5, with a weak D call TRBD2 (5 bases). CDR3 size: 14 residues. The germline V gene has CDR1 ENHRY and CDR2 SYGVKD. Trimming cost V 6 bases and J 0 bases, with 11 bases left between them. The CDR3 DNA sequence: TGTGCCATCAGAGGCGGGCAAAACCAAGAGACCCAGTACTTC. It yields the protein CAIRGGQNQETQYF.

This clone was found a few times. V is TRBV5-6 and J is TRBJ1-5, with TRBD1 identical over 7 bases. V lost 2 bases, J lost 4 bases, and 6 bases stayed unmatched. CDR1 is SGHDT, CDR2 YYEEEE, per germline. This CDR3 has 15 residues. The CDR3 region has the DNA TGTGCCAGCAGCTTTCAGGGGGAGTGGAATCAGCCCCAGCATTTT. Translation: CASSFQGEWNQPQHF.

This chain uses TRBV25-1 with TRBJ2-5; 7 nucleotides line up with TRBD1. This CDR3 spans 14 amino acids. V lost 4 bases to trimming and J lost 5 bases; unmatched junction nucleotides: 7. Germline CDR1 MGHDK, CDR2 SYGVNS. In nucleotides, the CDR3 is TGTGCCAGCAGTGCCCCGGGACAGAGGGAGACCCAGTACTTC. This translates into CASSAPGQRETQYF. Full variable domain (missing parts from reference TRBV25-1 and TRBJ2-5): EADIYQTPRYLVIGTGKKITLECSQTMGHDKMYWYQQDPGMELHLIHYSYGVNSTEKGDLSSESTVSRIRTEHFPLTLESARPSHTSQYLCASSAPGQRETQYFGPGTRLLVL.

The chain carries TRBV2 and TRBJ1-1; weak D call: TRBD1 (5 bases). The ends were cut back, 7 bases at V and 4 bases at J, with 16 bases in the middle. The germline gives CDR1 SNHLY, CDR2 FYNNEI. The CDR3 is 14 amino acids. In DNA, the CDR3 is TGTGCCAGCAATACTCCCAGGGTGAGCACTGAAGCTTTCTTT. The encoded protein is CASNTPRVSTEAFF.

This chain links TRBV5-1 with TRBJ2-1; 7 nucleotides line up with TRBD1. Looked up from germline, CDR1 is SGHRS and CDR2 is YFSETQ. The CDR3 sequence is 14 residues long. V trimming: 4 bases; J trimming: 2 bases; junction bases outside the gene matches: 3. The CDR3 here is CASSEGQTYNEQFF. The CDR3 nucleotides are TGCGCCAGCAGCGAGGGACAGACCTACAATGAGCAGTTCTTC.

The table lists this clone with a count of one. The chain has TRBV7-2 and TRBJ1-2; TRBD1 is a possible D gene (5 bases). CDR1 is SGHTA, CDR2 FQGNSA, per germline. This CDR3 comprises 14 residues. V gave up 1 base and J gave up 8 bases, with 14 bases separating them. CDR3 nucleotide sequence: TGTGCCAGCAGCTTAGGGCCGGGGGGGGAGGGCTACACCTTC. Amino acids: CASSLGPGGEGYTF.

The CDR3 spells CASSRIEGTEAFF. Written as DNA, the CDR3 is TGTGCCAGCAGCCGCATAGAGGGCACTGAAGCTTTCTTT. The chain carries TRBV6-1 and TRBJ1-1; D gene unclear. The germline V gene has CDR1 MNHNS and CDR2 SASEGT. The CDR3 extends over 13 amino acids. Trimming removed 6 bases at V and 4 bases at J, with 12 bases between.

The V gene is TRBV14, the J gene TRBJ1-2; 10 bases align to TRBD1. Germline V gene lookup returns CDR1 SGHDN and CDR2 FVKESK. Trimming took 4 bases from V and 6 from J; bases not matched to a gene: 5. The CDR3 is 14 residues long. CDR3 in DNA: TGTGCCAGCAGCCCCCGGACAGGGGGTGATGGCTACACCTTC. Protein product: CASSPRTGGDGYTF.

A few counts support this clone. The CDR3 coding sequence is TGCGCCAGCAGTGGACTAGCGGGAGGAGCCGGGGAGCTGTTTTTT. This codes for CASSGLAGGAGELFF. V is TRBV10-2 and J is TRBJ2-2; 13 bases match TRBD2. The V segment lost 4 bases and the J segment 6 bases; nucleotides outside the gene matches: 2. The CDR3 length is 15 residues. Germline CDR1 reads WSHSY; CDR2 reads SAAADI.

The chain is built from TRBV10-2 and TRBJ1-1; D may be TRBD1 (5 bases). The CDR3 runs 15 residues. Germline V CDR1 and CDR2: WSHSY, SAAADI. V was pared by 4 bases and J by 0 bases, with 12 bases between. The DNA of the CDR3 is TGCGCCAGCAGTGCCTCGCCAGGGATGAACACTGAAGCTTTCTTT. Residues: CASSASPGMNTEAFF.

The DNA of the CDR3 is TGTGCCAGTCGACAGGGGGCGTCGGGTGGCTACACCTTC. As protein: CASRQGASGGYTF. The chain couples TRBV19 to TRBJ1-2, with 10 bases that match TRBD1. Germline CDR1 is LNHDA and CDR2 is SQIVND (reference sequence). This CDR3 spans 13 amino acids. The trim removed 8 bases at V and 7 bases at J, leaving 7 bases unmatched.

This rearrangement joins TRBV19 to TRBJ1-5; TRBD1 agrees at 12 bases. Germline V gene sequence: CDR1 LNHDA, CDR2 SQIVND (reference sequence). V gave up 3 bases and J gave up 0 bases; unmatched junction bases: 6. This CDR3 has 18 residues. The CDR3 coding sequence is TGTGCCAGTAGTATGGGGACAGGGGGCTTCTATAGCAATCAGCCCCAGCATTTT. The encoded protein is CASSMGTGGFYSNQPQHF. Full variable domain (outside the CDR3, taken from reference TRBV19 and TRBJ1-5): DGGITQSPKYLFRKEGQNVTLSCEQNLNHDAMYWYRQDPGQGLRLIYYSQIVNDFQKGDIAEGYSVSREKKESFPLTVTSAQKNPTAFYLCASSMGTGGFYSNQPQHFGDGTRLSIL.

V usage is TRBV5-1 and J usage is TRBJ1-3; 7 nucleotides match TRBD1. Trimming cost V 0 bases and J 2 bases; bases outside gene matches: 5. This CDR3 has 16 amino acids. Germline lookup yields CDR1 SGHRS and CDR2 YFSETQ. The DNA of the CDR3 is TGCGCCAGCAGCTTGGCCTGGGGACAGACTGGAAACACCATATATTTT. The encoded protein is CASSLAWGQTGNTIYF. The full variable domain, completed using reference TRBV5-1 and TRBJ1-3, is KAGVTQTPRYLIKTRGQQVTLSCSPISGHRSVSWYQQTPGQGLQFLFEYFSETQRNKGNFPGRFSGRQFSNSRSEMNVSTLELGDSALYLCASSLAWGQTGNTIYFGEGSWLTVV.

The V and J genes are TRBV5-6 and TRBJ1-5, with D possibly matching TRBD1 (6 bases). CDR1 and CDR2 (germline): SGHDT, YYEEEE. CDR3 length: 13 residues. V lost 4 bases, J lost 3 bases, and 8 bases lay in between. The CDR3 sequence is CASSRTANQPQHF. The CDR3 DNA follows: TGTGCCAGCAGCAGGACAGCCAATCAGCCCCAGCATTTT.

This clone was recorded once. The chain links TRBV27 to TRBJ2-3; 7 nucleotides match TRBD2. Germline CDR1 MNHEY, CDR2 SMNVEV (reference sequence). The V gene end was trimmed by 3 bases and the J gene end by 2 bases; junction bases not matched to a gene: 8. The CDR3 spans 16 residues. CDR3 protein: CASSLGSSGPTDTQYF. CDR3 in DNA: TGTGCCAGCAGTTTGGGGTCTAGCGGTCCCACAGATACGCAGTATTTT.

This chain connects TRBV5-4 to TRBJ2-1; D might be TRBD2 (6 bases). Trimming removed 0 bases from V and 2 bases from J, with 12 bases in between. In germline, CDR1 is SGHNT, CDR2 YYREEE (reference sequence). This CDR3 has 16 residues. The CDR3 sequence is CASSLAWASAYNEQFF. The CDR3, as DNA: TGTGCCAGCAGCTTGGCCTGGGCTAGCGCCTACAATGAGCAGTTCTTC.

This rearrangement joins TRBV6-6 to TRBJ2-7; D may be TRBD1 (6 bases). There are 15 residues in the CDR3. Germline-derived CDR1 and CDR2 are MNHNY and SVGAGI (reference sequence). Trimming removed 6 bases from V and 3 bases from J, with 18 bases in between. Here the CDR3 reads CASSRLGQRRYEQYF. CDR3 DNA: TGTGCCAGCAGCAGACTTGGACAGCGACGCTACGAGCAGTACTTC.